Presented here are 14 T cell receptor beta chains from one specimen sequenced in a study of CD8 T cells in ankylosing spondylitis. Study-level points and caveats: A motif of 7 to 9 highly homologous TCR beta variants was seen as apparently characteristic of ankylosing spondylitis blood.

TCRdb called the 5' RACE reads again in MiXCR, with one record for every CDR3 protein. The sample comprises about 510,000 distinct CDR3 sequences, approximately 5.3% of which are singletons, and under 4.5% rests with the top ten. No antigens are known for them. The specimen sequenced was blood, either unsorted or a sorted T cell fraction (not recorded which). All receptors come from a male donor with ankylosing spondylitis.

In its sample, this clonotype was seen many times. The chain combines TRBV20-1 with TRBJ1-1; possibly TRBD1 for D (5 bases). The CDR3 is 13 residues long. The ends were cut back, 8 bases at V and 1 base at J, with 14 bases in the middle. Germline V gives CDR1 DFQATT, CDR2 SNEGSKA (reference sequence). CDR3 sequence: CSFSRVGNTEAFF. Written as DNA, the CDR3 is TGCAGTTTCAGCAGGGTCGGGAACACTGAAGCTTTCTTT.

Only a few counts were recorded for this clonotype. The V gene is TRBV20-1, the J gene TRBJ2-3; D ambiguous. Germline CDR1 is DFQATT and CDR2 is SNEGSKA (reference sequence). The CDR3 is made up of 9 amino acids. Trimming cost V 5 bases and J 7 bases, with 4 bases left between them. CDR3 nucleotides: TGCAGTGCTCTTTATACGCAGTATTTT. It specifies CSALYTQYF.

V is TRBV7-2 and J is TRBJ2-5; D is perhaps TRBD2 (7 bases). Trimming left V 0 bases short and J 0 bases short, with 14 bases between. There are 17 residues in the CDR3. Germline-derived CDR1 and CDR2 are SGHTA and FQGNSA. In DNA, the CDR3 is TGTGCCAGCAGCTTAGCGCTAAGGGGGGGGGACCAAGAGACCCAGTACTTC. It encodes CASSLALRGGDQETQYF. The full variable domain, its missing parts supplied by reference TRBV7-2 and TRBJ2-5, is GAGVSQSPSNKVTEKGKDVELRCDPISGHTALYWYRQSLGQGLEFLIYFQGNSAPDKSGLPSDRFSAERTGGSVSTLTIQRTQQEDSAVYLCASSLALRGGDQETQYFGPGTRLLVL.

This clonotype was recorded at least ten times. V gene TRBV7-6 combines with J gene TRBJ1-5; no clear D gene. CDR1 SGHVS and CDR2 FNYEAQ come from the germline V gene. The CDR3 covers 12 residues. Trimming removed 5 bases at V and 9 bases at J, with 11 bases between. CDR3 sequence (DNA): TGTGCCAGCAGCCTACCGTATGGGCCCCAGCATTTT. Its translation is CASSLPYGPQHF.

This clonotype was seen ten or more times. The chain recombines TRBV10-3 with TRBJ2-3; tentative D call: TRBD2 (5 bases). Trimming took off 3 bases at V and 3 bases at J, with 10 bases between the two ends. CDR3 length equals 14 residues. Germline CDR1 ENHRY, CDR2 SYGVKD. The CDR3 bases are TGTGCCATCAGTGAAGCGGCAGGTACAGATACGCAGTATTTT. Its protein is CAISEAAGTDTQYF.

The chain combines TRBV2 with TRBJ2-3, with D uncertain. Germline CDR1 and CDR2: SNHLY and FYNNEI. The CDR3 is 15 amino acids. V was pared by 4 bases and J by 0 bases, with 11 bases between. The DNA for the CDR3 is TGTGCCAGCAGTGCCGACCTAATAAGCACAGATACGCAGTATTTT. It translates to CASSADLISTDTQYF.

This clonotype appeared many times. The J gene is TRBJ1-2, the V gene TRBV7-2, with no clear D. The V gene's germline CDR1 is SGHTA and CDR2 FQGNSA. The V gene lost 6 bases and the J gene lost 4 bases, with 12 bases spanning the gap. This CDR3 is 13 amino acids long. DNA of the CDR3: TGTGCCAGCAGTGGCCGAGGAGGCTATGGCTACACCTTC. Translation gives CASSGRGGYGYTF.

Many counts were recorded for this clonotype. The chain carries TRBV12-3 or TRBV12-4 and TRBJ2-1, with 9 bases matching TRBD2. V shed 1 base, J shed 9 bases, and the junction held 7 bases outside the gene matches. This CDR3 has 15 amino acids. CDR3 bases: TGTGCCAGCAGTTTAGGACTAGCGGTTGGGAGTGAGCAGTTCTTC. Amino acids: CASSLGLAVGSEQFF.

This clonotype was seen repeatedly, ten times or more. This sequence joins TRBV9 and TRBJ1-3; possible D gene TRBD1, 5 bases. The CDR3 has 15 residues. The germline gives CDR1 SGDLS, CDR2 YYNGEE. V lost 3 bases, J lost 3 bases, and 13 bases lay in between. CDR3 protein: CASSAPGNYGNTIYF. CDR3 nucleotide sequence: TGTGCCAGCAGCGCCCCAGGGAACTATGGAAACACCATATATTTT. Variable domain in full (rest from reference TRBV9 and TRBJ1-3): DSGVTQTPKHLITATGQRVTLRCSPRSGDLSVYWYQQSLDQGLQFLIQYYNGEERAKGNILERFSAQQFPDLHSELNLSSLELGDSALYFCASSAPGNYGNTIYFGEGSWLTVV.

This clonotype was recorded at least ten times. This chain uses TRBV5-1 with TRBJ2-7, with 8 bases matching TRBD1. J was trimmed by 0 bases and V by 3 bases; bases with no gene match: 11. Germline loops: CDR1 SGHRS, CDR2 YFSETQ. The CDR3 extends over 17 amino acids. The CDR3 spells CASSWFRETGVSYEQYF. CDR3 DNA sequence: TGCGCCAGCAGCTGGTTCCGTGAGACAGGGGTCTCCTACGAGCAGTACTTC. Based on the CDR3 plus reference TRBV5-1 and TRBJ2-7, the full variable domain is KAGVTQTPRYLIKTRGQQVTLSCSPISGHRSVSWYQQTPGQGLQFLFEYFSETQRNKGNFPGRFSGRQFSNSRSEMNVSTLELGDSALYLCASSWFRETGVSYEQYFGPGTRLTVT.

This clonotype occurred many times. V and J are TRBV16 and TRBJ1-1; no clear D gene. Germline CDR1 reads KGHSY; CDR2 reads FQNENV. The CDR3 is 13 residues long. Trimming removed 1 base from V and 1 base from J, with 4 bases in between. Written as DNA, the CDR3 is TGTGCCAGCAGCCAATTTCCGAACACTGAAGCTTTCTTT. Translated, it gives CASSQFPNTEAFF.

The V gene is TRBV6-2 or TRBV6-3, the J gene TRBJ1-1; D is possibly TRBD1 (6 bases). Germline CDR1 is MNHEY and CDR2 is SVGEGT. This CDR3 is built from 15 residues. Trimming cost V 2 bases and J 3 bases, with 13 bases left between them. The CDR3 loop is CASSYGNRAYTEAFF. The CDR3 DNA follows: TGTGCCAGCAGTTACGGCAACAGGGCTTACACTGAAGCTTTCTTT.

This clonotype was detected many times. V is TRBV5-1 and J is TRBJ1-1; no firm D call. This CDR3 has 13 residues. Germline values: CDR1 SGHRS, CDR2 YFSETQ. The V end was cut by 7 bases, the J end by 5 bases, with 15 bases between. For the CDR3, the DNA is TGCGCCAGCGGCGTTTTTGGGGAGACTGAAGCTTTCTTT. It encodes CASGVFGETEAFF.

This clonotype occurred many times. The rearrangement joins TRBV4-3 to TRBJ2-3; TRBD2 aligns across 11 bases. Germline CDR1 reads LGHNA; CDR2 reads YSLEER. This CDR3 contains 20 residues. V lost 2 bases and J lost 4; bases outside the gene matches: 17. The CDR3, as DNA: TGCGCCAGCAGCCAATCCCAATCCCCTACTAGCGGGAGTAGGTCAGATACGCAGTATTTT. Its protein product is CASSQSQSPTSGSRSDTQYF.